Listed below are T cell receptor beta chains from one sample, sequenced in a study of blood T cell repertoires in COVID-19. Libraries were prepared by immunoSEQ multiplex PCR; TCRdb keeps only in-frame clonotypes and omits some of them. The repertoire holds approximately 340,000 clones, 80% to 90% seen once, with around 10% in the top ten. The source material was peripheral blood. The receptors stem from a man aged 25 to 45 with COVID-19, enrolled during active disease. Both conserved end residues are part of each CDR3. Each record gives: clone size, J gene, D gene, V gene, CDR3 protein, CDR3 DNA. A D gene is named only where the DNA matches it firmly. Clone size is stated in some rows and not others, as once, few, many or a class when expanded.

size: NA; J: TRBJ2-1; D: TRBD2; V: TRBV13; CDR3: CASSISGGAVENEQFF; DNA: TGTGCCAGCAGCATCAGCGGGGGGGCAGTCGAAAATGAGCAGTTCTTC
size: NA; J: TRBJ2-2; D: NA; V: TRBV6-2/TRBV6-3; CDR3: CASSPGNSGELFF; DNA: TGTGCCAGCAGTCCCGGGAACTCGGGGGAGCTGTTTTTT
size: NA; J: TRBJ2-3; D: TRBD2; V: TRBV19; CDR3: CASSITGSGDTSRTDTQYF; DNA: TGTGCCAGTAGTATAACGGGTAGCGGGGACACCTCGAGAACAGATACGCAGTATTTT
size: NA; J: TRBJ2-5; D: NA; V: TRBV18; CDR3: CASSPNPGRGETQYF; DNA: TGTGCCAGCTCACCAAATCCCGGGAGAGGAGAGACCCAGTACTTC
size: NA; J: TRBJ2-2; D: TRBD1; V: TRBV5-5; CDR3: CASSMTGYTGELFF; DNA: TGTGCCAGCAGCATGACAGGGTACACCGGGGAGCTGTTTTTT
size: NA; J: TRBJ2-1; D: TRBD2; V: TRBV19; CDR3: CASSLSGRYNEQFF; DNA: TGTGCCAGTAGTTTGAGCGGGAGGTACAATGAGCAGTTCTTC
size: NA; J: TRBJ2-2; D: NA; V: TRBV18; CDR3: CASSTTLQTNTGELFF; DNA: TGTGCCAGCTCAACCACGCTACAGACGAACACCGGGGAGCTGTTTTTT
size: NA; J: TRBJ2-1; D: TRBD2; V: TRBV5-1; CDR3: CASSFPGRRGGLFEQFF; DNA: TGCGCCAGCAGCTTCCCAGGGAGGCGGGGGGGCCTTTTTGAGCAGTTCTTC
size: NA; J: TRBJ1-1; D: TRBD1; V: TRBV27; CDR3: CASSLLGQGPNTEAFF; DNA: TGTGCCAGCAGTTTATTGGGACAGGGGCCGAACACTGAAGCTTTCTTT
size: once; J: TRBJ1-4; D: TRBD1; V: TRBV4-2; CDR3: CASSQGSDRGNEKLFF; DNA: TGTGCCAGCAGCCAAGGGTCCGACAGGGGTAATGAAAAACTGTTTTTT
size: NA; J: TRBJ1-2; D: TRBD1; V: TRBV4-2; CDR3: CASSQDAQGVYGYTF; DNA: TGTGCCAGCAGCCAAGACGCACAGGGGGTATATGGCTACACCTTC
size: NA; J: TRBJ2-7; D: NA; V: TRBV5-1; CDR3: CASSFKWDTSYEQYF; DNA: TGCGCCAGCAGCTTCAAGTGGGACACCTCCTACGAGCAGTACTTC
size: NA; J: TRBJ1-2; D: TRBD1; V: TRBV6-5; CDR3: CASSPGQGAGGYTF; DNA: TGTGCCAGCAGCCCCGGACAGGGGGCCGGTGGCTACACCTTC
size: NA; J: TRBJ1-5; D: TRBD1; V: TRBV2; CDR3: CASRSRDRGREPQHF; DNA: TGTGCCAGCCGAAGCCGGGACAGGGGGCGAGAGCCCCAGCATTTT
size: NA; J: TRBJ2-7; D: TRBD1; V: TRBV5-1; CDR3: CASSPQPGQGLGEQYF; DNA: TGCGCCAGCAGCCCTCAGCCTGGACAGGGGCTCGGCGAGCAGTACTTC
size: NA; J: TRBJ1-1; D: NA; V: TRBV7-2; CDR3: CASSPWRNTEAFF; DNA: TGTGCCAGCAGCCCGTGGAGGAACACTGAAGCTTTCTTT
size: few; J: TRBJ1-3; D: NA; V: TRBV29-1; CDR3: CSVDPRGLGNTIYF; DNA: TGCAGCGTCGACCCCCGAGGCCTCGGAAACACCATATATTTT
size: NA; J: TRBJ2-7; D: NA; V: TRBV27; CDR3: CASSLGRGNYEQYF; DNA: TGTGCCAGCAGTTTGGGTAGGGGAAACTACGAGCAGTACTTC
size: NA; J: TRBJ1-2; D: NA; V: TRBV18; CDR3: CASSTVFRDFDGYTF; DNA: TGTGCCAGCTCTACCGTCTTTCGGGATTTCGATGGCTACACCTTC
size: NA; J: TRBJ2-5; D: NA; V: TRBV12-5; CDR3: CASSDSQETQYF; DNA: TGTGCTAGTTCGGACTCTCAAGAGACCCAGTACTTC
size: many; J: TRBJ1-1; D: TRBD1; V: TRBV11-3; CDR3: CASSYSGGAGEAFF; DNA: TGTGCCAGCAGCTATTCAGGGGGCGCGGGTGAAGCTTTCTTT
size: NA; J: TRBJ2-1; D: TRBD2; V: TRBV4-1; CDR3: CASSQDSSGGWRDNEQFF; DNA: TGCGCCAGCAGCCAAGATTCTTCGGGGGGGTGGAGAGACAATGAGCAGTTCTTC
size: once; J: TRBJ2-7; D: TRBD1; V: TRBV7-9; CDR3: CASSSGTGIPAYEQYF; DNA: TGTGCCAGCAGTTCCGGGACAGGGATCCCTGCCTACGAGCAGTACTTC
size: NA; J: TRBJ2-3; D: TRBD2; V: TRBV5-6; CDR3: CASSLGLAGGSDTQYF; DNA: TGTGCCAGCAGCTTGGGCCTAGCGGGGGGCTCAGATACGCAGTATTTT